The next 25 T cell receptor beta chains were all read from a single sample in a study of control samples from healthy donors and cancer patients. The table came from immunoSEQ multiplex PCR; TCRdb's copy has only in-frame clones and leaves some out. Of 150,000 to 200,000 clones listed, nearly 90% are singletons. Material for sequencing was blood. These receptors were taken from a woman aged 45-60 years in good health.

The chain couples TRBV5-4 to TRBJ1-6; D remains unclear. V dropped 1 base and J dropped 7 bases, with 12 bases sitting between them. The V gene's germline CDR1 is SGHNT and CDR2 YYREEE (reference sequence). This CDR3 comprises 15 residues. The CDR3 nucleotides read TGTGCCAGCAGCTTGACGACCACCACCAATTCACCCCTCCACTTT. Amino acids: CASSLTTTTNSPLHF.

V and J are TRBV28 and TRBJ2-5, with D perhaps being TRBD1 or TRBD2 (5 bases each). There are 17 residues in the CDR3. Trimming took off 3 bases at V and 2 bases at J, with 19 bases between the two ends. Germline CDR1 and CDR2: MDHEN and SYDVKM. The CDR3 protein is CASSFHGTVGQQETQYF. The CDR3 DNA follows: TGTGCCAGCAGTTTTCACGGGACCGTGGGGCAACAAGAGACCCAGTACTTC. Drawing the rest from reference TRBV28 and TRBJ2-5, the complete variable domain is DVKVTQSSRYLVKRTGEKVFLECVQDMDHENMFWYRQDPGLGLRLIYFSYDVKMKEKGDIPEGYSVSREKKERFSLILESASTNQTSMYLCASSFHGTVGQQETQYFGPGTRLLVL.

In DNA form, the CDR3 reads TGTGCCAGCACATCGGGTCGGGATTTGAGAAACATTCAGTACTTC. This sequence encodes CASTSGRDLRNIQYF. The chain uses TRBV6-5 and TRBJ2-4; weak D call: TRBD2 (5 bases). The ends were cut back, 7 bases at V and 6 bases at J, with 19 bases in the middle. The CDR3 consists of 15 residues. Per the germline V gene, CDR1 is MNHEY and CDR2 is SVGAGI.

This chain joins TRBV7-3 and TRBJ2-2; D not certain. The germline gives CDR1 SGHTA, CDR2 FQGTGA. This CDR3 has 14 amino acids. Trimming pared 1 base from V and 4 bases from J, leaving 7 bases between. The CDR3 is CASSLSQVTGELFF. CDR3 nucleotides: TGTGCCAGCAGCTTAAGTCAGGTCACCGGGGAGCTGTTTTTT.

The chain has TRBV2 and TRBJ1-4, with 10 bases lining up with TRBD1. The V gene end was trimmed by 8 bases and the J gene end by 4 bases; junction bases not matched to a gene: 7. The CDR3 is made up of 15 amino acids. Germline lookup yields CDR1 SNHLY and CDR2 FYNNEI. The CDR3 sequence: CASQTGGGLNEKLFF. The CDR3 DNA is TGTGCCAGCCAGACAGGGGGCGGCCTTAATGAAAAACTGTTTTTT. Using reference TRBV2 and TRBJ1-4 for the parts outside the CDR3, the full variable domain is EPEVTQTPSHQVTQMGQEVILRCVPISNHLYFYWYRQILGQKVEFLVSFYNNEISEKSEIFDDQFSVERPDGSNFTLKIRSTKLEDSAMYFCASQTGGGLNEKLFFGSGTQLSVL.

This chain connects TRBV10-3 to TRBJ1-3; D is undetermined. The V end lost 7 bases, the J end lost 0 bases, and 13 bases lay between the germline ends. Germline CDR1 is ENHRY and CDR2 is SYGVKD. The CDR3 runs 15 residues. CDR3 DNA sequence: TGTGCCATCATGGAGGGCCGGAGCTCTGGAAACACCATATATTTT. Encoded protein: CAIMEGRSSGNTIYF.

The rearrangement uses TRBV2 and TRBJ2-5, with 8 bases aligning to TRBD2. Per germline, CDR1 SNHLY and CDR2 FYNNEI. V lost 1 base and J lost 7; bases outside the gene matches: 11. CDR3 length: 16 amino acids. The CDR3 sequence is CASSEVAGMVWGTQYF. CDR3 sequence (DNA): TGTGCCAGCAGTGAAGTAGCGGGAATGGTGTGGGGGACCCAGTACTTC.

The chain joins TRBV18 to TRBJ2-4, with D unresolved. The CDR3 runs to 15 residues. Looked up from germline, CDR1 is KGHSH and CDR2 is LQKENI. The ends were cut back, 3 bases at V and 0 bases at J, with 9 bases in the middle. CDR3 DNA: TGTGCCAGCTCACCGGCAGGCCTAGCCAAAAACATTCAGTACTTC. It translates to CASSPAGLAKNIQYF.

The J gene is TRBJ2-7, the V gene TRBV5-1; 9 bases line up with TRBD1. Germline V gene sequence: CDR1 SGHRS, CDR2 YFSETQ. V trimming: 4 bases; J trimming: 3 bases; junction bases outside the gene matches: 8. The CDR3 is 15 amino acids. CDR3 bases: TGCGCCAGCAGCGCGGGGGCGGACAGGGGCTACGAGCAGTACTTC. Translation gives CASSAGADRGYEQYF.

This clone was observed a single time. This sequence joins TRBV18 and TRBJ1-2; no clear D gene. Trimming shortened V by 0 bases and J by 8 bases, and 16 bases separated the two germline ends. The CDR3 has 15 amino acids. Per germline, CDR1 KGHSH and CDR2 LQKENI. CDR3 region: CASSPPASRAGGYTF. The CDR3 DNA follows: TGTGCCAGCTCACCACCAGCGTCGAGGGCAGGAGGCTACACCTTC. Drawing the rest from reference TRBV18 and TRBJ1-2, the complete variable domain is NAGVMQNPRHLVRRRGQEARLRCSPMKGHSHVYWYRQLPEEGLKFMVYLQKENIIDESGMPKERFSAEFPKEGPSILRIQQVVRGDSAAYFCASSPPASRAGGYTFGSGTRLTVV.

The V gene is TRBV28, the J gene TRBJ1-4, with no clear D. V was shortened by 5 bases and J by 12 bases, with 13 bases between the two germline ends. Germline V lookup: CDR1 MDHEN, CDR2 SYDVKM. The CDR3 is 12 amino acids. Here the CDR3 reads CASSPPGGELFF. CDR3 in DNA: TGTGCCAGCAGTCCACCGGGAGGCGAACTGTTTTTT.

This rearrangement joins TRBV6-4 to TRBJ1-1; D gene unclear. This CDR3 spans 15 amino acids. Deletions cut 5 bases from V and 3 bases from J, with 16 bases between. Looked up from germline, CDR1 is MRHNA and CDR2 is SNTAGT. CDR3 DNA: TGTGCCAGCAGTCGGGGAGGGTTAGGTGACACTGAAGCTTTCTTT. Its protein product is CASSRGGLGDTEAFF.

The chain uses TRBV4-1 and TRBJ1-5, with D unclear. The CDR3 has 14 residues. V gave up 0 bases and J gave up 7 bases, with 10 bases separating them. Germline CDR1 and CDR2: MGHRA and YSYEKL. The CDR3 reads CASSQDMTGQPQHF. The DNA of the CDR3 is TGCGCCAGCAGCCAAGATATGACGGGACAGCCCCAGCATTTT.

The chain employs TRBV5-6 and TRBJ2-7; D remains unclear. Trimming stripped 2 bases from V and 6 bases from J, with 9 bases between. The CDR3 runs to 12 residues. Per germline, CDR1 SGHDT and CDR2 YYEEEE. The CDR3 protein is CASSFFSGEQYF. Here the CDR3 DNA reads TGTGCCAGCAGCTTTTTTTCGGGCGAGCAGTACTTC. The full variable domain, rest sourced from reference TRBV5-6 and TRBJ2-7, is DAGVTQSPTHLIKTRGQQVTLRCSPKSGHDTVSWYQQALGQGPQFIFQYYEEEERQRGNFPDRFSGHQFPNYSSELNVNALLLGDSALYLCASSFFSGEQYFGPGTRLTVT.

The V call is TRBV2, the J call TRBJ1-2, with TRBD1 identical over 7 bases. This CDR3 is 13 amino acids long. Trimming cost V 7 bases and J 2 bases; bases outside gene matches: 4. From germline, CDR1 is SNHLY and CDR2 FYNNEI. CDR3 sequence: CASIPQGNYGYTF. The CDR3 bases are TGTGCCAGCATCCCACAGGGGAACTATGGCTACACCTTC.

The gene calls are TRBV4-2 and TRBJ2-1; either TRBD1 or TRBD2 may fit D (5 bases each). The V end was cut by 6 bases, the J end by 7 bases, with 19 bases between. CDR1 is LGHNA and CDR2 is YNFKEQ in the germline V gene. The CDR3 has 15 residues. The CDR3 nucleotides are TGTGCCAGCAGTCCTTCCGGGGCTGGCGGGAATGAGCAGTTCTTC. Translating it yields CASSPSGAGGNEQFF.

The chain couples TRBV24-1 to TRBJ1-2, with unresolved D. The CDR3 consists of 12 residues. Germline lookup yields CDR1 KGHDR and CDR2 SFDVKD. V was shortened by 3 bases and J by 8 bases, with 9 bases between the two germline ends. CDR3 amino acids: CATSDARAGYTF. CDR3 nucleotides: TGTGCCACCAGTGATGCCCGGGCGGGCTACACCTTC.

V and J are TRBV27 and TRBJ2-7; D gene ambiguous. In germline, CDR1 is MNHEY, CDR2 SMNVEV (reference sequence). This CDR3 region has 17 residues. The V gene lost 4 bases and the J gene lost 3 bases, with 22 bases spanning the gap. Written as DNA, the CDR3 is TGTGCCAGCAGTTCGATCAATATCCAGACACGATTCTACGAGCAGTACTTC. Translation: CASSSINIQTRFYEQYF.

The sample holds a few counts of this clone. The genes are TRBV4-1 and TRBJ2-3; TRBD1 matches 10 bases. Germline V gene lookup returns CDR1 MGHRA and CDR2 YSYEKL. Losses at the gene ends were 4 bases for V and 6 bases for J; bases not matched to a gene: 19. This CDR3 spans 19 amino acids. The CDR3 reads CASSRGWDRGSLGSDTQYF. For the CDR3, the DNA is TGCGCCAGCAGCCGAGGATGGGACAGGGGCTCCCTCGGTTCGGATACGCAGTATTTT.

This sequence joins TRBV15 and TRBJ1-4, with a possible D match to TRBD1 (6 bases). Trimming left V 0 bases short and J 7 bases short, with 15 bases between. The CDR3 loop spans 16 amino acids. The germline V gene encodes CDR1 LNHNV and CDR2 YYDKDF (reference sequence). CDR3 bases: TGTGCCACCAGCAGAGATAAGGGAATCAGGGGTGAAAAACTGTTTTTT. Its translation is CATSRDKGIRGEKLFF.

This rearrangement joins TRBV29-1 to TRBJ2-5; tentative D call: TRBD1 (5 bases). The CDR3 has 14 amino acids. V lost 4 bases to trimming and J lost 1 base, with 13 bases between them. Germline-derived CDR1 and CDR2 are SQVTM and ANQGSEA. The CDR3 loop reads CSVGGRAFQETQYF. In DNA form, the CDR3 reads TGCAGCGTTGGGGGCAGGGCCTTCCAAGAGACCCAGTACTTC.

This clone was counted only a few times. J is TRBJ2-7 and V is TRBV5-1; maybe TRBD2 (6 bases). This CDR3 comprises 15 residues. CDR1 and CDR2 from the germline V gene are SGHRS and YFSETQ. V shed 2 bases and J shed 6 bases, with 18 bases lying between them. The CDR3 loop reads CASSLARDRPVEQYF. CDR3 DNA: TGCGCCAGCAGCTTAGCGCGGGACCGCCCCGTCGAGCAGTACTTC.

The chain joins TRBV3-1 (or the pseudogene TRBV3-2) to TRBJ1-1; 9 bases match TRBD1. The CDR3 totals 13 residues. The germline CDR1 and CDR2 sequences are LGHDT and YNNKEL (reference sequence). J was trimmed by 11 bases and V by 5 bases; bases with no gene match: 9. The CDR3, as DNA: TGTGCCAGCAGCAACCGGGGACAGGGAGACGCTTTCTTT. It translates to CASSNRGQGDAFF.

This clone appeared a single time. J is TRBJ2-2 and V is TRBV7-3; possible D gene TRBD1, 6 bases. The CDR3 runs to 15 residues. Germline V gene lookup returns CDR1 SGHTA and CDR2 FQGTGA. Trimming removed 5 bases from V and 6 bases from J, with 16 bases in between. CDR3 residues: CASSPNRELAGELFF. CDR3 nucleotide sequence: TGTGCCAGCAGCCCCAACAGGGAACTGGCCGGGGAGCTGTTTTTT.

Written as DNA, the CDR3 is TGTGCCAGCATAGGACAACCGAACACTGAAGCTTTCTTT. Its translation is CASIGQPNTEAFF. The rearrangement joins TRBV12-3 or TRBV12-4 to TRBJ1-1, with D tentatively TRBD1 (5 bases). The length of the CDR3 is 13 residues. V gave up 7 bases and J gave up 1 base, with 10 bases separating them.